The clone carrying this TCR beta chain was recorded many times. This sample is part of a study of T cells after yellow fever vaccination. TCRdb independently ran MiXCR on the 5' RACE reads; one entry per CDR3 protein. The sample includes under 500,000 distinct CDR3 sequences, about 17% of them seen just once. V lost 6 bases, J lost 0 bases, and 11 bases lay in between. The CDR3 contains 14 residues. The chain joins TRBV12-3 or TRBV12-4 to TRBJ2-5; D possibly corresponds to TRBD1 (6 bases). The TCR originated in a man aged 18 to 29 who received the YFV17D yellow fever vaccine. The input for sequencing was PBMCs, taken before the yellow fever booster vaccination. This CDR3 reads CASRQDRYQETQYF. As DNA, the CDR3 is TGTGCCAGCAGGCAAGACAGGTACCAAGAGACCCAGTACTTC.